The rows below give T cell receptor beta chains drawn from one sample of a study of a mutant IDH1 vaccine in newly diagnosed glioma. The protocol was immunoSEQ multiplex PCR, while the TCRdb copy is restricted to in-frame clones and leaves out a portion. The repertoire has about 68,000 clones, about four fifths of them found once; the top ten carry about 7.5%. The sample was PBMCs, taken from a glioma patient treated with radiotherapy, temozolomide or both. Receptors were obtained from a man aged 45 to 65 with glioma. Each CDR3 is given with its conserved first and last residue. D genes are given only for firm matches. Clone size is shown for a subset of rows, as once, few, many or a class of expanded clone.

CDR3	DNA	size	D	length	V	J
CASRQGASNQPQHF	TGTGCCAGCCGTCAGGGGGCAAGCAATCAGCCCCAGCATTTT	-	TRBD1	14	TRBV19	TRBJ1-5
CSVRAGPQETQYF	TGCAGCGTGAGGGCTGGGCCCCAAGAGACCCAGTACTTC	-	-	13	TRBV29-1	TRBJ2-5
CASSYSGQGQETQYF	TGTGCCAGCAGTTATTCGGGACAGGGACAAGAGACCCAGTACTTC	-	TRBD1	15	TRBV6-6	TRBJ2-5
CSARTGGARANTGELFF	TGCAGCGCCCGGACAGGGGGCGCGAGGGCAAACACCGGGGAGCTGTTTTTT	-	TRBD1	17	TRBV29-1	TRBJ2-2
CASSPRGEKLFF	TGTGCCAGCTCACCTCGGGGTGAAAAACTGTTTTTT	-	-	12	TRBV18	TRBJ1-4
CALSPGTGVNEQFF	TGTGCCCTTAGCCCTGGGACAGGGGTCAATGAGCAGTTCTTC	few	TRBD1	14	TRBV10-3	TRBJ2-1
CASSQGQRGIGELFF	TGCGCCAGCAGCCAAGGCCAGCGGGGGATCGGGGAGCTGTTTTTT	-	TRBD2	15	TRBV4-1	TRBJ2-2
CAISDQGSPNTEAFF	TGTGCCATCAGTGATCAGGGAAGCCCGAACACTGAAGCTTTCTTT	-	-	15	TRBV10-3	TRBJ1-1
CSAGRAEKLFF	TGCAGCGCCGGAAGGGCCGAAAAACTGTTTTTT	-	-	11	TRBV29-1	TRBJ1-4
CASRRQGEYEQYF	TGTGCCAGCAGGAGACAGGGGGAATACGAGCAGTACTTC	few	TRBD1	13	TRBV6-5	TRBJ2-7
CASSHDDRVPLNYGYTF	TGTGCCAGCAGCCACGACGACAGGGTCCCTTTAAACTATGGCTACACCTTC	once	TRBD1	17	TRBV4-2	TRBJ1-2
CAISGTGTNTGELFF	TGTGCCATCAGTGGGACAGGGACTAACACCGGGGAGCTGTTTTTT	-	TRBD1	15	TRBV10-3	TRBJ2-2
CASSLEGTGTGGYEQYF	TGCGCCAGCAGCTTGGAAGGGACCGGGACAGGGGGCTACGAGCAGTACTTC	once	TRBD1	17	TRBV5-1	TRBJ2-7
CASSYPGQGTTEAFF	TGTGCCAGCAGTTACCCCGGACAGGGGACCACTGAAGCTTTCTTT	-	TRBD1	15	TRBV6-6	TRBJ1-1
CASSYRGDTEAFF	TGTGCCAGCAGTTACCGAGGGGACACTGAAGCTTTCTTT	few	-	13	TRBV6-5	TRBJ1-1
CASRDRGSVQPQHF	TGTGCCAGTAGGGACAGGGGATCGGTTCAGCCCCAGCATTTT	-	TRBD1	14	TRBV19	TRBJ1-5